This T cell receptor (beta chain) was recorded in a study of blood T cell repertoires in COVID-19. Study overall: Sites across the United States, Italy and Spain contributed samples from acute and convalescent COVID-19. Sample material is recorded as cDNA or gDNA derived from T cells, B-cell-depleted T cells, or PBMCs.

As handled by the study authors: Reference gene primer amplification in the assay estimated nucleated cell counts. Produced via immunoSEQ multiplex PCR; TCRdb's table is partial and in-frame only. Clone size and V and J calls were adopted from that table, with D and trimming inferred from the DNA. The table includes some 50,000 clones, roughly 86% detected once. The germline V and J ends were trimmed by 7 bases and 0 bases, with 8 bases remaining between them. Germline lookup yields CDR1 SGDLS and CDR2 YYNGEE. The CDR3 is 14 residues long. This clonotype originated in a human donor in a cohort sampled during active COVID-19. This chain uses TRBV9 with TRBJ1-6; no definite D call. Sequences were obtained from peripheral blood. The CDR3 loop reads CASGRSSYNSPLHF. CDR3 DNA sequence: TGTGCCAGCGGAAGGAGCTCCTATAATTCACCCCTCCACTTT.